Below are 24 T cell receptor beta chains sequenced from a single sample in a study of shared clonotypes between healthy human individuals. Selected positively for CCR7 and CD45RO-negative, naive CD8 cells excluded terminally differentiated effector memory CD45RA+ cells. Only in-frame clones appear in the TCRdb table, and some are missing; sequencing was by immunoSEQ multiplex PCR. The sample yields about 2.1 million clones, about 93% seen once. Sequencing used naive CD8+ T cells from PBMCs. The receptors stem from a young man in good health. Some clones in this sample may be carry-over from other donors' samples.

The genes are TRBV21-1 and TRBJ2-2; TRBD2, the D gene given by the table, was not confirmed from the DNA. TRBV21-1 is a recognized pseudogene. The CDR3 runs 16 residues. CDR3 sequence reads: CASNAPAGANTGELFF. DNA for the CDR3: TGTGCCAGCAATGCCCCCGCCGGGGCGAACACCGGGGAGCTGTTTTTT.

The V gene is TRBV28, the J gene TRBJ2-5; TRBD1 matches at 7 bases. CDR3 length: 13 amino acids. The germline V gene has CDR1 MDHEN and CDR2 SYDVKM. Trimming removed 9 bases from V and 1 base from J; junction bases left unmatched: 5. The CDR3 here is CAREGQLQETQYF. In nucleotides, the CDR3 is TGTGCCAGAGAGGGACAGCTCCAAGAGACCCAGTACTTC.

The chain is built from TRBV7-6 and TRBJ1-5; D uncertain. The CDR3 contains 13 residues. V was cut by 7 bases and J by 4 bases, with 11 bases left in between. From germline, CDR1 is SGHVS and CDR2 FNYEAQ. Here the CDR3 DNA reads TGTGCCAGCACCGCCGGCTGGAATCAGCCCCAGCATTTT. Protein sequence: CASTAGWNQPQHF.

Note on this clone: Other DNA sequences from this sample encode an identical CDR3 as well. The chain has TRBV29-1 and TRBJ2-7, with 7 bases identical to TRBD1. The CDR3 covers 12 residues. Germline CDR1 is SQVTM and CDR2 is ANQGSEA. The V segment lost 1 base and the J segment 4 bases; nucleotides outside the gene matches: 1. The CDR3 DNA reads TGCAGCGTTGAAGGGACAGGATACGAGCAGTACTTC. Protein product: CSVEGTGYEQYF.

The CDR3 region is CASSQDVFSYNEQFF. As DNA, the CDR3 is TGTGCCAGCAGCCAGGACGTTTTCTCCTACAATGAGCAGTTCTTC. V is TRBV14 and J is TRBJ2-1; no definite D call. V was trimmed by 3 bases and J by 0 bases, leaving 9 bases between them. Germline V gene sequence: CDR1 SGHDN, CDR2 FVKESK. The CDR3 contains 15 residues.

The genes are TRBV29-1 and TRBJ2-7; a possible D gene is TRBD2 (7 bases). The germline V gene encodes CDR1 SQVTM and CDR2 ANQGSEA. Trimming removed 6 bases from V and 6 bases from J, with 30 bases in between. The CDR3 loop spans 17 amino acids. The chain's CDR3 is CSVSRGGARSHGGEQYF. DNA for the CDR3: TGCAGCGTCAGCAGGGGAGGGGCCAGGAGCCACGGGGGCGAGCAGTACTTC.

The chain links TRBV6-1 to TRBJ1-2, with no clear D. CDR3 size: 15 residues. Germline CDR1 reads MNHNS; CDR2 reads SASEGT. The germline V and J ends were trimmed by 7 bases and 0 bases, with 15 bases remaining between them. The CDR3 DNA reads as TGTGCCAGCAAGTTTAGGCAGCTGACTAACTATGGCTACACCTTC. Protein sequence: CASKFRQLTNYGYTF.

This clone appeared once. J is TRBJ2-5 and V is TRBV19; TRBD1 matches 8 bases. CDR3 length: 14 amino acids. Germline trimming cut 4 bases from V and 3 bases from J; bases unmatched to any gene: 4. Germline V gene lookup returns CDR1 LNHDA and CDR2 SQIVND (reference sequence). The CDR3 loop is CASSTGQGKETQYF. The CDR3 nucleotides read TGTGCCAGTAGTACCGGACAGGGCAAAGAGACCCAGTACTTC.

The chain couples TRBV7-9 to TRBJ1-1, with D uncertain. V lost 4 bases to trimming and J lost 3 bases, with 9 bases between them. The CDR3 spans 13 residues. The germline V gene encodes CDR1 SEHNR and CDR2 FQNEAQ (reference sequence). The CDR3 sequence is CASSSASDTEAFF. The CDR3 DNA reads TGTGCCAGCAGCTCTGCGTCGGACACTGAAGCTTTCTTT.

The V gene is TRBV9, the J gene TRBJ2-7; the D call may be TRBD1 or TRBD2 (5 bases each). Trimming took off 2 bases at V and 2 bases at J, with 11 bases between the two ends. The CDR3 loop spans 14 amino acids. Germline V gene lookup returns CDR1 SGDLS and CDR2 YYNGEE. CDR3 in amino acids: CASSVGVPTYEQYF. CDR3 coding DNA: TGTGCCAGCAGCGTGGGGGTACCCACCTACGAGCAGTACTTC.

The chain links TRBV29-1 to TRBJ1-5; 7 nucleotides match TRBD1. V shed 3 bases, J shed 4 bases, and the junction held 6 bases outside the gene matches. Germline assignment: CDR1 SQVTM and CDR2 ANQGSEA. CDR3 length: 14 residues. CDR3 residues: CSVEFAGGNQPQHF. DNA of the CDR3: TGCAGCGTTGAGTTTGCAGGGGGGAATCAGCCCCAGCATTTT.

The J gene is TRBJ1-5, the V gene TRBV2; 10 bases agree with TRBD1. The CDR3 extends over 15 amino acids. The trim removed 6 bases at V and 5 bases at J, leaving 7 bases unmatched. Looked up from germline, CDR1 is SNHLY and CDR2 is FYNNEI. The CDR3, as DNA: TGTGCCAGCAGCGCGGGACAGGGGATCGATCAGCCCCAGCATTTT. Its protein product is CASSAGQGIDQPQHF.

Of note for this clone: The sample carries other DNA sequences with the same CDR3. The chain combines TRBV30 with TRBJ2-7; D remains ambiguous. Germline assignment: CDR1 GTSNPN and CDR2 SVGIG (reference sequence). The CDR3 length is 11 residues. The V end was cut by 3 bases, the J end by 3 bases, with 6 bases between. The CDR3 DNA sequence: TGTGCCTGGAGCCCCGGCTACGAGCAGTACTTC. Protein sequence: CAWSPGYEQYF.

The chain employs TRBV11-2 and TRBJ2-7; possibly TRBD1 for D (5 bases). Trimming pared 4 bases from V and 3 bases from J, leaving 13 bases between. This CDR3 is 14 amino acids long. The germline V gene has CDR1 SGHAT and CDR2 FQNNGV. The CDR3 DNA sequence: TGTGCCAGCAGCTGGGGCAGGGCGAACTACGAGCAGTACTTC. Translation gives CASSWGRANYEQYF.

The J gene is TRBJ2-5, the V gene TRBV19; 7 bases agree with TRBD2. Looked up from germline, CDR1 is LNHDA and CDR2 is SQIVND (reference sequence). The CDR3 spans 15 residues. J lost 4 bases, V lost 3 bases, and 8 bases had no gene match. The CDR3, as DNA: TGTGCCAGTAGTATGCCTGAGGGCGGGAGAGAGACCCAGTACTTC. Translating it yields CASSMPEGGRETQYF.

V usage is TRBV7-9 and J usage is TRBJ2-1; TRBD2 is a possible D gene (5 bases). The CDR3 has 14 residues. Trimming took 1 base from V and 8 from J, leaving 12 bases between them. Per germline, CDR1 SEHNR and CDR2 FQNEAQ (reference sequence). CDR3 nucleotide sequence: TGTGCCAGCAGCTTAGGGACTCTACAAGATGAGCAGTTCTTC. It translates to CASSLGTLQDEQFF.

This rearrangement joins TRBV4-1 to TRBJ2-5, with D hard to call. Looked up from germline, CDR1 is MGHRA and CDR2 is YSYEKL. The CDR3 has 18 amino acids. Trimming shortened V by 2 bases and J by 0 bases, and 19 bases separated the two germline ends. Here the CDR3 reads CASSQSPRSPGDQETQYF. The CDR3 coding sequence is TGCGCCAGCAGCCAATCACCTAGGTCGCCCGGCGACCAAGAGACCCAGTACTTC.

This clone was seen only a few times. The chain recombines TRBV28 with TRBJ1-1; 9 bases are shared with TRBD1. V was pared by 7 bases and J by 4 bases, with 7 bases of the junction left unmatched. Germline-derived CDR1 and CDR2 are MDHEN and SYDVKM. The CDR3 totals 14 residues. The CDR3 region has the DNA TGTGCCAGCACTCGTTGGGACAGGGTCACTGAAGCTTTCTTT. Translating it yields CASTRWDRVTEAFF.

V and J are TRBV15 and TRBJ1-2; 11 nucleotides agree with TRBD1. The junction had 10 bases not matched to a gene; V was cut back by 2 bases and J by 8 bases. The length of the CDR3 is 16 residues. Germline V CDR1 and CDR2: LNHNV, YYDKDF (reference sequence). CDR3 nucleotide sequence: TGTGCCACCAGCAGATACCGGACAGGGGGCGGAGACGGCTACACCTTC. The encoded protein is CATSRYRTGGGDGYTF.

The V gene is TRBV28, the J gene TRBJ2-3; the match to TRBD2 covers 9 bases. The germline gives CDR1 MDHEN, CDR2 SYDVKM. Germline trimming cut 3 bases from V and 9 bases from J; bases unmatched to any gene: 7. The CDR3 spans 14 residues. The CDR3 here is CASSLGAGGGTQYF. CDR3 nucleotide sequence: TGTGCCAGCAGTTTGGGGGCGGGAGGGGGCACGCAGTATTTT.

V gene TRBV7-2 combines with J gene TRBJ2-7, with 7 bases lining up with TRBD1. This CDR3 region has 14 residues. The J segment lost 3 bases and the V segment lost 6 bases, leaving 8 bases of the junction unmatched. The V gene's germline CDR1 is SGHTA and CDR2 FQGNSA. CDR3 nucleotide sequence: TGTGCCAGCAGACCCCTCCGGGACAGCTACGAGCAGTACTTC. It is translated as CASRPLRDSYEQYF.

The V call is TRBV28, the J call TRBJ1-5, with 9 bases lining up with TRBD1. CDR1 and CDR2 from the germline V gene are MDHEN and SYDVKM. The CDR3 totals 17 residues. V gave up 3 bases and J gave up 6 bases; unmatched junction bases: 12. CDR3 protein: CASSLVSEGTGLQPQHF. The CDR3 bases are TGTGCCAGCAGTTTGGTTAGCGAAGGGACAGGGCTTCAGCCCCAGCATTTT.

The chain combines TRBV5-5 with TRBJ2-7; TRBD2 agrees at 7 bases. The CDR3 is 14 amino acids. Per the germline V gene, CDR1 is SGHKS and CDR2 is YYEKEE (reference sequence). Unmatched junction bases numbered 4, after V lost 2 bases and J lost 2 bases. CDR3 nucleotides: TGTGCCAGCAGCTTCAGCGGGGAAACCTACGAGCAGTACTTC. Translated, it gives CASSFSGETYEQYF. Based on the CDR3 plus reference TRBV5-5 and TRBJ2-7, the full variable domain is DAGVTQSPTHLIKTRGQQVTLRCSPISGHKSVSWYQQVLGQGPQFIFQYYEKEERGRGNFPDRFSARQFPNYSSELNVNALLLGDSALYLCASSFSGETYEQYFGPGTRLTVT.

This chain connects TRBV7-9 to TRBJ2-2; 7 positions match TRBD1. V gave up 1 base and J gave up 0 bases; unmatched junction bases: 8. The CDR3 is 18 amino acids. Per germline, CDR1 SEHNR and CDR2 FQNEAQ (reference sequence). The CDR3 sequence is CASSLGGRGYANTGELFF. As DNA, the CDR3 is TGTGCCAGCAGCTTAGGTGGCAGGGGGTACGCGAACACCGGGGAGCTGTTTTTT.